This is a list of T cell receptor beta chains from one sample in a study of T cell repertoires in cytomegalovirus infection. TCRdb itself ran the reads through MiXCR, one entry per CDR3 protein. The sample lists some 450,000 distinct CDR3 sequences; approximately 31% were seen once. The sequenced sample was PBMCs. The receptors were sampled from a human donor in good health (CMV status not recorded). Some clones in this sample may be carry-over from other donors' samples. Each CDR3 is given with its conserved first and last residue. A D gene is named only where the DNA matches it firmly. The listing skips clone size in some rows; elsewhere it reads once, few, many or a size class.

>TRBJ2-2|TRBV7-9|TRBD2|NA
CASSRRGDRGTGELFF
TGTGCCAGCAGCCGGCGGGGGGATCGTGGCACCGGGGAGCTGTTTTTT
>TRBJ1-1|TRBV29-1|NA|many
CSVSAGYTEAFF
TGCAGCGTTTCAGCAGGGTACACTGAAGCTTTCTTT
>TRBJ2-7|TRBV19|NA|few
CASSPTAPRLSYEQYF
TGTGCCAGTAGTCCGACGGCCCCTCGACTTTCATACGAGCAGTACTTC
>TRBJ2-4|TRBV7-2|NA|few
CASSSGVGGTKNIQYF
TGTGCCAGCAGCTCAGGGGTAGGGGGGACCAAAAACATTCAGTACTTC
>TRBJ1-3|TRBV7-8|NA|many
CASSSERTSGNTIYF
TGTGCCAGCAGCTCAGAGCGGACGTCTGGAAACACCATATATTTT
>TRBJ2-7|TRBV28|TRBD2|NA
CASSLAGAAGGSEYF
TGTGCCAGCAGTTTAGCGGGAGCGGCGGGGGGGTCGGAGTACTTC
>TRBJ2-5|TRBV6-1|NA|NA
CASSEAGGQESQYF
TGTGCCAGCAGTGAAGCGGGGGGTCAAGAGAGCCAGTACTTC
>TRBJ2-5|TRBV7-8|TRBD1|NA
CATLPQGIQETQYF
TGTGCCACCCTACCACAGGGGATACAAGAGACCCAGTACTTC
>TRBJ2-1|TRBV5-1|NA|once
CASSLAARVSYNEQFF
TGCGCCAGCAGCTTGGCAGCCCGGGTCTCCTACAATGAGCAGTTCTTC
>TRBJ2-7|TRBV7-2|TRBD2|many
CASREDYYEQYF
TGTGCCAGTCGGGAGGACTACTACGAGCAGTACTTC
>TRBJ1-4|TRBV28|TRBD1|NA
CASSFRGQGVEKLFF
TGTGCCAGCAGTTTCAGGGGACAGGGTGTGGAAAAACTGTTTTTT
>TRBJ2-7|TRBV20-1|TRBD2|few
CSARVAGRNEQYF
TGCAGTGCTAGAGTAGCGGGGCGGAACGAGCAGTACTTC
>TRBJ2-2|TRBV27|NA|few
CASSLSPGLTGELFF
TGTGCCAGCAGTTTATCCCCAGGCCTCACCGGGGAGCTGTTTTTT
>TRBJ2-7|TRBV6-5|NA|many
CASTAVSSEQYF
TGTGCCAGCACAGCCGTCTCCTCCGAGCAGTACTTC
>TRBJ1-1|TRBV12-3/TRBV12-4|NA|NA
CASSMTGPSNTEAFF
TGTGCCAGCAGCATGACCGGCCCAAGTAACACTGAAGCTTTCTTT
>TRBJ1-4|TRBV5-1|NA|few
CASSLAGHRAAEKLFF
TGCGCCAGCAGCTTGGCGGGACATCGTGCTGCTGAAAAACTGTTTTTT
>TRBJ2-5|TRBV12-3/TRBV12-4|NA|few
CASSLSARQETQYF
TGTGCCAGCAGTTTATCGGCTAGGCAAGAGACCCAGTACTTC
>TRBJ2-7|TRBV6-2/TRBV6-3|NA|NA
CASRVGQNSYEQYF
TGTGCCAGCAGAGTGGGGCAAAACTCCTACGAGCAGTACTTC
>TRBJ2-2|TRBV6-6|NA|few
CASTKVGPPYTGELFF
TGTGCCAGCACCAAGGTGGGCCCACCCTACACCGGGGAGCTGTTTTTT
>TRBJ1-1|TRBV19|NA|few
CASSMVSNTEAFF
TGTGCCAGTAGTATGGTCAGTAACACTGAAGCTTTCTTT
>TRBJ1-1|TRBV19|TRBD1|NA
CASSAWDRWNTEAFF
TGTGCCAGTAGTGCCTGGGACAGATGGAACACTGAAGCTTTCTTT
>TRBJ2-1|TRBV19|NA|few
CASSFDRSYYNEQFF
TGTGCCAGTAGTTTTGACAGGTCCTACTACAATGAGCAGTTCTTC
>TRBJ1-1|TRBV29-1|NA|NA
CSVETPSTEAFF
TGCAGCGTTGAGACACCGTCCACTGAAGCTTTCTTT
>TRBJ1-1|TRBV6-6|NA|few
CATKVGSNTEAFF
TGTGCCACGAAGGTAGGCAGCAACACTGAAGCTTTCTTT
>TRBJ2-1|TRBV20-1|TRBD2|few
CSAPWGGLINEQFF
TGCAGTGCGCCTTGGGGGGGACTGATTAATGAGCAGTTCTTC
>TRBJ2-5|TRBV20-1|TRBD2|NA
CSASGGASMGETQYF
TGCAGTGCTAGCGGGGGGGCAAGTATGGGAGAGACCCAGTACTTC
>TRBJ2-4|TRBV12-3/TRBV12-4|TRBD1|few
CASRTGQGMGYF
TGTGCCAGCAGGACCGGACAGGGTATGGGGTACTTC
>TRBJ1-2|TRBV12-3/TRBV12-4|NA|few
CASSPSLGDYYTF
TGTGCCAGCAGTCCTAGTTTAGGTGATTACTACACCTTC
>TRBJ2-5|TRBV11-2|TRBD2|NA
CASSLRREGARTQETQYF
TGTGCCAGCAGCTTAAGGCGGGAGGGGGCAAGGACCCAAGAGACCCAGTACTTC
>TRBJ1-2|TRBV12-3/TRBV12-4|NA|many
CASSPSRQANYGYTF
TGTGCCAGCAGCCCTTCCCGACAAGCTAACTATGGCTACACCTTC
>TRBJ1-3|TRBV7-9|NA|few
CASSLEMDSSGNTIYF
TGTGCCAGCAGCTTAGAAATGGACAGCTCTGGAAACACCATATATTTT
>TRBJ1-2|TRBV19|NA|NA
CASSPMKSGGYTF
TGTGCCAGTAGTCCGATGAAATCGGGCGGCTACACCTTC
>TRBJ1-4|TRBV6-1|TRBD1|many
CASRVKGALNEKLFF
TGTGCCAGCAGGGTTAAGGGGGCGCTTAATGAAAAACTGTTTTTT
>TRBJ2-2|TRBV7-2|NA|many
CASSLVGAYGGELFF
TGTGCCAGCAGCTTAGTGGGGGCATACGGCGGGGAGCTGTTTTTT
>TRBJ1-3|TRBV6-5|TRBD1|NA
CASTREGAVGNTIYF
TGTGCCAGCACCCGAGAGGGGGCCGTTGGAAACACCATATATTTT
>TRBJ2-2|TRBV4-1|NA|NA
CASSYSQEVGGTGELFF
TGCGCCAGCAGCTACAGCCAAGAAGTGGGTGGCACCGGGGAGCTGTTTTTT
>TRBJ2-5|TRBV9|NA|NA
CASSVEGIQETQYF
TGTGCCAGCAGCGTAGAAGGGATCCAAGAGACCCAGTACTTC
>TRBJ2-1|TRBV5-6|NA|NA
CASSSQLDEQFF
TGTGCCAGCAGCTCTCAGCTAGATGAGCAGTTCTTC
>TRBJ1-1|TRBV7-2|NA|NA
CASSLNSWTQASEAFF
TGTGCCAGCAGCTTGAATTCCTGGACACAAGCCTCTGAAGCTTTCTTT
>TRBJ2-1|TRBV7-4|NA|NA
CDSSLSSSNEQFF
TGTGACAGCAGCTTATCTAGCTCCAATGAGCAGTTCTTC
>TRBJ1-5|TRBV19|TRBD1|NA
CSSIPRQGALKPQHF
TGTTCCAGTATTCCGAGACAGGGGGCCCTCAAGCCCCAGCATTTT
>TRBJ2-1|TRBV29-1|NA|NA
CSVEGIRDGLYNEQFF
TGCAGCGTTGAAGGTATTAGGGACGGCCTCTACAATGAGCAGTTCTTC